The 20 T cell receptor beta chains below all came from one sample that was sequenced in a study of Ad26.COV2.S vaccination and SARS-CoV-2 variants. Sequenced by immunoSEQ multiplex PCR; TCRdb stores in-frame clones only, minus some. The repertoire holds about 350,000 clones, with 88% as singletons. Stated treatment: approximately 18 received Ad26.COV2.S at low or high dose, single or two shots; about 5 received placebo; per-sample allocation not given. Each sample was drawn 63 days after the first injection (of vaccine or placebo). The sample in question was peripheral blood, obtained in a trial of Ad26.COV2.S vaccine versus placebo. The origin of the receptors is a person aged 18 to 65 who received the Ad26.COV2.S COVID-19 vaccine or a placebo.

The chain joins TRBV5-6 to TRBJ1-6; TRBD1 matches at 7 bases. CDR1 is SGHDT and CDR2 is YYEEEE in the germline V gene. This CDR3 is 15 amino acids long. The J segment lost 4 bases and the V segment lost 6 bases, leaving 7 bases of the junction unmatched. CDR3 residues: CASKKRTGYNSPLHF. CDR3 in DNA: TGTGCCAGCAAAAAGCGGACAGGTTATAATTCACCCCTCCACTTT.

The chain couples TRBV7-8 to TRBJ1-2, with D perhaps matching TRBD1 (6 bases). The germline V gene encodes CDR1 SGHVS and CDR2 FQNEAQ. The CDR3 totals 14 residues. V was pared by 3 bases and J by 4 bases, with 12 bases between. The CDR3 loop reads CASSFTDRAYGYTF. DNA for the CDR3: TGTGCCAGCAGCTTTACGGACAGAGCCTATGGCTACACCTTC.

This clone showed up just once. This sequence joins TRBV30 and TRBJ1-5, with 8 bases matching TRBD1. The CDR3 sequence is 16 residues long. Germline lookup yields CDR1 GTSNPN and CDR2 SVGIG (reference sequence). J was trimmed by 3 bases and V by 0 bases; bases with no gene match: 7. The CDR3 DNA reads as TGTGCCTGGAGTGTACGACAGGGGAACACCAATCAGCCCCAGCATTTT. This codes for CAWSVRQGNTNQPQHF.

The table lists this clone with a count of one. V usage is TRBV5-4 and J usage is TRBJ2-2; 7 nucleotides align to TRBD1. In germline, CDR1 is SGHNT, CDR2 YYREEE (reference sequence). The CDR3 runs 15 residues. The J segment lost 0 bases and the V segment lost 1 base, leaving 0 bases of the junction unmatched. DNA of the CDR3: TGTGCCAGCAGCTTGCAGGGGGCGAACACCGGGGAGCTGTTTTTT. It specifies CASSLQGANTGELFF. The variable domain in full, with the rest retrieved from reference TRBV5-4 and TRBJ2-2, is ETGVTQSPTHLIKTRGQQVTLRCSSQSGHNTVSWYQQALGQGPQFIFQYYREEENGRGNFPPRFSGLQFPNYSSELNVNALELDDSALYLCASSLQGANTGELFFGEGSRLTVL.

This chain joins TRBV4-3 and TRBJ2-1, with D possibly being TRBD2 (6 bases). The V end was cut by 1 base, the J end by 2 bases, with 12 bases between. The CDR3 runs to 16 residues. CDR1 is LGHNA, CDR2 YSLEER, per germline. DNA for the CDR3: TGCGCCAGCAGCCAAGCCTTAGCGGCACCCTACAATGAGCAGTTCTTC. This gives the protein CASSQALAAPYNEQFF.

The CDR3 region is CASSTPGTVGVGGYTF. CDR3 nucleotide sequence: TGTGCCAGCAGTACCCCCGGGACAGTGGGGGTAGGAGGCTACACCTTC. The chain has TRBV6-2 or TRBV6-3 and TRBJ1-2; 7 bases are shared with TRBD1. J gave up 8 bases and V 5 bases, and 17 bases lay outside the gene matches. From germline, CDR1 is MNHEY and CDR2 SVGEGT. The CDR3 runs 16 residues.

The chain uses TRBV4-1 and TRBJ2-2, with D perhaps TRBD1 (6 bases). CDR1 is MGHRA, CDR2 YSYEKL, per germline. V lost 5 bases and J 1 base, leaving 11 bases between the germline ends. CDR3 length equals 15 residues. CDR3 coding DNA: TGCGCCAGCAGCACAGCGACAGGGAACACCGGGGAGCTGTTTTTT. Its translation is CASSTATGNTGELFF.

The chain employs TRBV11-2 and TRBJ2-6; a weak D match, TRBD1 (7 bases). Trimming took 6 bases from V and 0 from J, leaving 15 bases between them. CDR1 and CDR2 (germline): SGHAT, FQNNGV. The CDR3 is made up of 17 amino acids. The CDR3: CASSFRGASSGANVLTF. The CDR3 DNA follows: TGTGCCAGCAGTTTCAGGGGGGCTTCCTCTGGGGCCAACGTCCTGACTTTC.

The gene calls are TRBV7-8 and TRBJ1-5, with TRBD1 identical over 7 bases. CDR3 length: 15 residues. The J segment lost 4 bases and the V segment lost 1 base, leaving 4 bases of the junction unmatched. Germline values: CDR1 SGHVS, CDR2 FQNEAQ. The CDR3 here is CASSLEGTANQPQHF. The CDR3 DNA reads as TGTGCCAGCAGCTTAGAAGGGACAGCTAATCAGCCCCAGCATTTT.

V usage is TRBV4-3 and J usage is TRBJ2-4; D ambiguous. This CDR3 region has 15 residues. Germline V gives CDR1 LGHNA, CDR2 YSLEER. V was clipped by 0 bases and J by 8 bases, with 14 bases between them. The CDR3 is CASSQDRARLDIQYF. The DNA for the CDR3 is TGCGCCAGCAGCCAAGATAGGGCTAGATTGGACATTCAGTACTTC.

V usage is TRBV9 and J usage is TRBJ1-4; D perhaps matches TRBD1 (5 bases). This CDR3 comprises 12 residues. V lost 3 bases, J lost 15 bases, and 15 bases lay in between. Germline V gives CDR1 SGDLS, CDR2 YYNGEE. CDR3 DNA: TGTGCCAGCAGCGGACCGGGACTGAAATTGTTTTTT. Protein product: CASSGPGLKLFF.

The rearrangement uses TRBV2 and TRBJ2-5; 9 bases are shared with TRBD2. The germline CDR1 and CDR2 sequences are SNHLY and FYNNEI. The trim removed 5 bases at V and 5 bases at J, leaving 15 bases unmatched. The CDR3 sequence is 17 residues long. The CDR3 here is CASSLSAAGTSWETQYF. The CDR3 nucleotides are TGTGCCAGCAGTCTTTCGGCAGCCGGGACTAGCTGGGAGACCCAGTACTTC.

The chain has TRBV25-1 and TRBJ2-1; no firm D call. Germline values: CDR1 MGHDK, CDR2 SYGVNS. Trimming removed 4 bases at V and 0 bases at J, with 10 bases between. This CDR3 contains 15 residues. For the CDR3, the DNA is TGTGCCAGCAGTGTGACTTTGGGCTCCTACAATGAGCAGTTCTTC. Its translation: CASSVTLGSYNEQFF.

The rearrangement links TRBV28 to TRBJ1-6; maybe TRBD1 (6 bases). Trimming took off 7 bases at V and 7 bases at J, with 14 bases between the two ends. The germline CDR1 and CDR2 sequences are MDHEN and SYDVKM. The CDR3 totals 14 residues. This CDR3 is CASMGAAGNSPLHF. The CDR3 DNA follows: TGTGCCAGCATGGGGGCCGCGGGGAATTCACCCCTCCACTTT.

The chain couples TRBV6-2 or TRBV6-3 to TRBJ2-2; a possible D gene is TRBD2 (6 bases). Trimming shortened V by 5 bases and J by 4 bases, and 11 bases separated the two germline ends. There are 14 residues in the CDR3. Germline V CDR1 and CDR2: MNHEY, SVGEGT. Here the CDR3 DNA reads TGTGCCAGCAGTAGGGTAGCGGTCACCGGGGAGCTGTTTTTT. This translates into CASSRVAVTGELFF.

The genes are TRBV12-3 or TRBV12-4 and TRBJ2-2, with no clear D. There are 12 residues in the CDR3. V lost 11 bases to trimming and J lost 6 bases, with 13 bases between them. Here the CDR3 DNA reads TGTGCCGCTACTGTGGGCCCCGGGGAGCTGTTTTTT. This sequence encodes CAATVGPGELFF.

This chain joins TRBV30 and TRBJ2-5; tentatively, D is TRBD1 (6 bases). This CDR3 has 12 residues. Trimming cost V 4 bases and J 2 bases, with 8 bases left between them. Germline V lookup: CDR1 GTSNPN, CDR2 SVGIG (reference sequence). CDR3 sequence reads: CAWNGQQETQYF. The CDR3 bases are TGTGCCTGGAACGGACAGCAAGAGACCCAGTACTTC.

The chain uses TRBV2 and TRBJ2-7; 7 nucleotides agree with TRBD1. Per the germline V gene, CDR1 is SNHLY and CDR2 is FYNNEI. J gave up 3 bases and V 10 bases, and 9 bases lay outside the gene matches. This CDR3 contains 13 residues. CDR3 loop: CATRDRVSYEQYF. As DNA, the CDR3 is TGTGCCACCAGAGACAGGGTAAGCTACGAGCAGTACTTC.

The rearrangement uses TRBV12-3 or TRBV12-4 and TRBJ2-7, with D uncertain. V was pared by 5 bases and J by 5 bases, with 7 bases between. This CDR3 contains 11 residues. The DNA of the CDR3 is TGTGCCAGCAGTGCTGGAAACGAGCAGTACTTC. This translates into CASSAGNEQYF.

The J gene is TRBJ1-6, the V gene TRBV28; 7 bases line up with TRBD1. J gave up 9 bases and V 7 bases, and 15 bases lay outside the gene matches. The germline V gene has CDR1 MDHEN and CDR2 SYDVKM. The CDR3 sequence is 16 residues long. In DNA form, the CDR3 reads TGTGCCAGCACCACTTCCGGGACAGTAGACGTTTCACCCCTCCACTTT. Translation gives CASTTSGTVDVSPLHF.